The T cell receptor (beta chain) described here comes from a study of Ad26.COV2.S vaccination and SARS-CoV-2 variants. Study overall: By the intramuscular route, Ad26.COV2.S was given once, or twice 56 days apart.

Broader study findings: Placebo recipients had lower spike-specific TCR breadth than vaccine recipients. People who got the vaccine or the placebo had similar non-spike TCR breadth.

Turning to this clone: Its antigen is undetermined.

The CDR3 is 16 residues long. Trimming removed 3 bases from V and 3 bases from J, with 15 bases in between. Germline V lookup: CDR1 KGHSH, CDR2 LQKENI. The treatment is: some 20 received Ad26.COV2.S at low or high dose, single or two shots; about 5 received placebo; per-sample allocation not given. It was on day 63 after the first vaccine or placebo injection that samples were taken. Recruitment in Boston yielded a donor of adult age, 18-55 years. The protocol was immunoSEQ multiplex PCR, while the TCRdb copy is restricted to in-frame clones and leaves out a portion. This table has about 680,000 clones, roughly 90% appearing once.

The J gene is TRBJ1-5, the V gene TRBV18; D unclear. Sequenced here: peripheral blood, sampled in a trial of Ad26.COV2.S vaccine versus placebo. This clonotype was obtained from a person aged 18 to 65 who received the Ad26.COV2.S COVID-19 vaccine or a placebo. CDR3: CASSPNNGGNNQPQHF. The CDR3 DNA follows: TGTGCCAGCTCACCCAATAACGGAGGGAACAATCAGCCCCAGCATTTT.